A selection of T cell receptor beta chains follows, all from one sample in a study of cytotoxic CD8 clonotypes in ibrutinib-treated CLL. Libraries were prepared by immunoSEQ multiplex PCR; TCRdb keeps only in-frame clonotypes and omits some of them. The table records some 65,000 clones, roughly 50% of them present only once. Here the sequenced sample was PBMCs, taken after 12 months of ibrutinib treatment. These receptors originate from a human donor with chronic lymphocytic leukemia. The CDR3 runs from the conserved cysteine through the conserved F or W. Fields, in order: J gene, clone size, D gene, V gene, CDR3 DNA, CDR3 protein. A D gene is named only where the DNA matches it firmly. Some rows have no size entry. The others give once, few or many, or a class for an expanded clone.

j_call: TRBJ2-6; clone_size: -; d_call: -; v_call: TRBV10-3; cdr3_nt: TGTGCCATCATAGGGCGAAACGGCTATGGGGCCAACGTCCTGACTTTC; cdr3_aa: CAIIGRNGYGANVLTF
j_call: TRBJ2-2; clone_size: many; d_call: -; v_call: TRBV9; cdr3_nt: TGTGCCAGCAGCGTCAGGGGATGGGGAACCGGGGAGCTGTTTTTT; cdr3_aa: CASSVRGWGTGELFF
j_call: TRBJ1-1; clone_size: -; d_call: TRBD1; v_call: TRBV4-1; cdr3_nt: TGCGCCAGCAGCCAAGAAAGAGTTGACAGGGGAGGGACTGAAGCTTTCTTT; cdr3_aa: CASSQERVDRGGTEAFF
j_call: TRBJ2-7; clone_size: once; d_call: TRBD2; v_call: TRBV30; cdr3_nt: TGTGCCTGGATCGAAGGTAGCGGGAGGGCGCAGTACTTC; cdr3_aa: CAWIEGSGRAQYF
j_call: TRBJ2-3; clone_size: -; d_call: -; v_call: TRBV5-1; cdr3_nt: TGCGCCAGCAGCTTGGGGGGTACCGGGGATACGCAGTATTTT; cdr3_aa: CASSLGGTGDTQYF
j_call: TRBJ2-5; clone_size: few; d_call: -; v_call: TRBV4-2; cdr3_nt: TGTGCCAGCAGCCAAGGCCAACCACCCTCCGGGTCAGAGACCCAGTACTTC; cdr3_aa: CASSQGQPPSGSETQYF
j_call: TRBJ1-6; clone_size: -; d_call: -; v_call: TRBV14; cdr3_nt: TGTGCCAGCAGCCAAGATAACCCGAGTAATTCACCCCTCCACTTT; cdr3_aa: CASSQDNPSNSPLHF
j_call: TRBJ2-5; clone_size: few; d_call: -; v_call: TRBV19; cdr3_nt: TGTGCCAGTAGTATTCTCGGAGCAGGGCCCCAGTACTTC; cdr3_aa: CASSILGAGPQYF
j_call: TRBJ1-2; clone_size: -; d_call: -; v_call: TRBV5-1; cdr3_nt: TGCGCCAGCAGCTCGGAGGGACTTGCGGGTGGCTACACCTTC; cdr3_aa: CASSSEGLAGGYTF
j_call: TRBJ2-1; clone_size: -; d_call: -; v_call: TRBV15; cdr3_nt: TGTGCCACCAGCAGAGATACGAGGGTAGGCCTTACAACAAAGGAGCAGTTCTTC; cdr3_aa: CATSRDTRVGLTTKEQFF
j_call: TRBJ2-5; clone_size: -; d_call: -; v_call: TRBV2; cdr3_nt: TGTGCCAGCAGAGCGGACTTGGGAGAGACCCAGTACTTC; cdr3_aa: CASRADLGETQYF
j_call: TRBJ1-4; clone_size: few; d_call: TRBD1; v_call: TRBV5-4; cdr3_nt: TGTGCCAGCAGCTTGGGAGGACAGGGAGGTGAAAAACTGTTTTTT; cdr3_aa: CASSLGGQGGEKLFF
j_call: TRBJ2-7; clone_size: few; d_call: -; v_call: TRBV14; cdr3_nt: TGTGCCAGCAGCCATGCAGGGGGAGGATACGAGCAGTACTTC; cdr3_aa: CASSHAGGGYEQYF
j_call: TRBJ2-2; clone_size: -; d_call: TRBD2; v_call: TRBV7-6; cdr3_nt: TGTGCCAGCAGCTTAAGCGGGGGGAACACCGGGGAGCTGTTTTTT; cdr3_aa: CASSLSGGNTGELFF
j_call: TRBJ1-5; clone_size: -; d_call: -; v_call: TRBV2; cdr3_nt: TGTGCCAGCAGCGAGGGGGGGTGGATTGGCAATCAGCCCCAGCATTTT; cdr3_aa: CASSEGGWIGNQPQHF
j_call: TRBJ2-6; clone_size: -; d_call: -; v_call: TRBV6-5; cdr3_nt: TGTGCCAGCAGTTACACCCCGGGGGTCCGGACTTTC; cdr3_aa: CASSYTPGVRTF
j_call: TRBJ1-2; clone_size: -; d_call: -; v_call: TRBV19; cdr3_nt: TGTGCCAGTAGTCTGGCGGAACTCGGGGGCTACACCTTC; cdr3_aa: CASSLAELGGYTF
j_call: TRBJ2-7; clone_size: -; d_call: TRBD1; v_call: TRBV15; cdr3_nt: TGTGCCACCAGCAGAGATTCGGGACAGGGACACGAGCAGTACTTC; cdr3_aa: CATSRDSGQGHEQYF
j_call: TRBJ2-1; clone_size: -; d_call: TRBD2; v_call: TRBV2; cdr3_nt: TGTGCCAGCAACCCTAGCGGCTACAATGAGCAGTTCTTC; cdr3_aa: CASNPSGYNEQFF
j_call: TRBJ2-1; clone_size: -; d_call: -; v_call: TRBV6-1; cdr3_nt: TGTGCCAGCGCCCACCTCCCTACAGTGAATGGGGAGTTCTTC; cdr3_aa: CASAHLPTVNGEFF
j_call: TRBJ2-7; clone_size: few; d_call: -; v_call: TRBV7-9; cdr3_nt: TGTGCCAGCAGCTTCGAGGGGGAGCAGTACTTC; cdr3_aa: CASSFEGEQYF
j_call: TRBJ2-5; clone_size: -; d_call: TRBD2; v_call: TRBV5-1; cdr3_nt: TGCGCCAGCAGCCCGGGACTAGCGGGAGCATATGAGACCCAGTACTTC; cdr3_aa: CASSPGLAGAYETQYF
j_call: TRBJ2-1; clone_size: few; d_call: TRBD2; v_call: TRBV5-1; cdr3_nt: TGCGCCAGCAGCTACATAGCGGGAGTGTCCTACAATGAGCAGTTCTTC; cdr3_aa: CASSYIAGVSYNEQFF
j_call: TRBJ1-4; clone_size: few; d_call: -; v_call: TRBV14; cdr3_nt: TGTGCCAGCAGCCAAGAGACGGCAACTAATGAAAAACTGTTTTTT; cdr3_aa: CASSQETATNEKLFF
j_call: TRBJ2-4; clone_size: few; d_call: -; v_call: TRBV2; cdr3_nt: TGTGCCAGCGGCCAGGCGGGGGCCAAAAACATTCAGTACTTC; cdr3_aa: CASGQAGAKNIQYF
j_call: TRBJ2-2; clone_size: few; d_call: TRBD2; v_call: TRBV5-6; cdr3_nt: TGTGCCAGCAGGAGCGGGGGAAGCACCGGGGAGCTGTTTTTT; cdr3_aa: CASRSGGSTGELFF
j_call: TRBJ1-4; clone_size: -; d_call: -; v_call: TRBV13; cdr3_nt: TGTGCCAGCAGCCGGATCCGGGCAGGAGTTGAAAAACTGTTTTTT; cdr3_aa: CASSRIRAGVEKLFF
j_call: TRBJ2-1; clone_size: -; d_call: TRBD1; v_call: TRBV4-1; cdr3_nt: TGCGCCAGCAGCCAGCCGGGACAGGGGGAGGATGAGCAGTTCTTC; cdr3_aa: CASSQPGQGEDEQFF
j_call: TRBJ2-6; clone_size: -; d_call: -; v_call: TRBV6-6; cdr3_nt: TGTGCCAGCAGTTATGGGGCAAGCTCTGGGGCCAACGTCCTGACTTTC; cdr3_aa: CASSYGASSGANVLTF
j_call: TRBJ2-1; clone_size: -; d_call: -; v_call: TRBV2; cdr3_nt: TGTGCCAGCAGCCCCCCGAGGCCTGAGCAGTTCTTC; cdr3_aa: CASSPPRPEQFF
j_call: TRBJ1-4; clone_size: few; d_call: -; v_call: TRBV11-2; cdr3_nt: TGTGCCAGCAGCTTAGTCGGGGAAAAACTGTTTTTT; cdr3_aa: CASSLVGEKLFF
j_call: TRBJ2-7; clone_size: -; d_call: TRBD1; v_call: TRBV27; cdr3_nt: TGTGCCAGCAGTTGGGCGGGACAGGGAAACTACGAGCAGTACTTC; cdr3_aa: CASSWAGQGNYEQYF
j_call: TRBJ1-1; clone_size: medium-sized; d_call: -; v_call: TRBV5-1; cdr3_nt: TGCGCCAGCAGCTTGACAGCGAACACTGAAGCTTTCTTT; cdr3_aa: CASSLTANTEAFF
j_call: TRBJ1-2; clone_size: once; d_call: -; v_call: TRBV6-9; cdr3_nt: TGTGCCAGCAATCCATCTCTGGGGCGGCGCGGCTACACCTTC; cdr3_aa: CASNPSLGRRGYTF
j_call: TRBJ1-4; clone_size: -; d_call: -; v_call: TRBV28; cdr3_nt: TGTGCCAGCAGTTCCCCGTCTAATGAAAAACTGTTTTTT; cdr3_aa: CASSSPSNEKLFF
j_call: TRBJ2-2; clone_size: -; d_call: -; v_call: TRBV5-1; cdr3_nt: TGCGCCAGCAGCCATAACCTTCTGGCCCGTGGCACCGGGGAGCTGTTTTTT; cdr3_aa: CASSHNLLARGTGELFF
j_call: TRBJ1-6; clone_size: medium-sized; d_call: -; v_call: TRBV9; cdr3_nt: TGTGCCAGCACCCCAGCCGGCCGCGGGAATTCACCCCTCCACTTT; cdr3_aa: CASTPAGRGNSPLHF
j_call: TRBJ1-5; clone_size: -; d_call: TRBD1; v_call: TRBV6-1; cdr3_nt: TGTGCCAGCAGGCTGACAGGGACTTACGCGGAGCCCCAGCATTTT; cdr3_aa: CASRLTGTYAEPQHF
j_call: TRBJ1-2; clone_size: many; d_call: -; v_call: TRBV28; cdr3_nt: TGTGCCAGCAGTTTATTCCGAGAGGGCTACACCTTC; cdr3_aa: CASSLFREGYTF
j_call: TRBJ2-7; clone_size: -; d_call: TRBD2; v_call: TRBV13; cdr3_nt: TGTGCCAGCAGCATCCTCGGGGCGGGAGGGTACGAGCAGTACTTC; cdr3_aa: CASSILGAGGYEQYF
j_call: TRBJ1-5; clone_size: -; d_call: -; v_call: TRBV28; cdr3_nt: TGTGCCAGCAGTTCAGGGGGCAATCAGCCCCAGCATTTT; cdr3_aa: CASSSGGNQPQHF
j_call: TRBJ2-1; clone_size: -; d_call: TRBD1; v_call: TRBV27; cdr3_nt: TGTGCCAGCAGTCCAGGGACAGGATTTTACAATGAGCAGTTCTTC; cdr3_aa: CASSPGTGFYNEQFF
j_call: TRBJ2-7; clone_size: few; d_call: -; v_call: TRBV7-6; cdr3_nt: TGTGCCAGCAGCCCCGGGACACCATACGAGCAGTACTTC; cdr3_aa: CASSPGTPYEQYF
j_call: TRBJ1-2; clone_size: -; d_call: -; v_call: TRBV15; cdr3_nt: TGTGCCACCAGCAGAGCACAGACTAACTATGGCTACACCTTC; cdr3_aa: CATSRAQTNYGYTF
j_call: TRBJ2-3; clone_size: -; d_call: TRBD1; v_call: TRBV18; cdr3_nt: TGTGCCAGCTCACCTGGCCAGGGGGTCACAGATACGCAGTATTTT; cdr3_aa: CASSPGQGVTDTQYF
j_call: TRBJ2-1; clone_size: -; d_call: -; v_call: TRBV10-1; cdr3_nt: TGCGCCAGCAGTGAGTCGGGCTGGGGGAATGAGCAGTTCTTC; cdr3_aa: CASSESGWGNEQFF
j_call: TRBJ2-5; clone_size: -; d_call: -; v_call: TRBV9; cdr3_nt: TGTGCCAGCAGCGTAGGGGTGGCGGAGACCCAGTACTTC; cdr3_aa: CASSVGVAETQYF
j_call: TRBJ2-1; clone_size: -; d_call: -; v_call: TRBV6-5; cdr3_nt: TGTGCCAGCAGTGGTGATTTTACGCAGTTCTTC; cdr3_aa: CASSGDFTQFF
j_call: TRBJ2-5; clone_size: -; d_call: TRBD2; v_call: TRBV27; cdr3_nt: TGTGCCAGCAGTTTCCGGTTTACTAGCGGCTTGCGAGAGACCCAGTACTTC; cdr3_aa: CASSFRFTSGLRETQYF
j_call: TRBJ1-1; clone_size: -; d_call: -; v_call: TRBV7-7; cdr3_nt: TGTGCCAGCAGCTCGTCCGTGAACACTGAAGCTTTCTTT; cdr3_aa: CASSSSVNTEAFF
j_call: TRBJ1-2; clone_size: few; d_call: -; v_call: TRBV5-1; cdr3_nt: TGCGCCAGCAGCTTGGCCTTGGGGGTGGCCAGCTATGGCTACACCTTC; cdr3_aa: CASSLALGVASYGYTF
j_call: TRBJ2-3; clone_size: -; d_call: TRBD1; v_call: TRBV19; cdr3_nt: TGTGCCAGTAGTATTCCACCGGGACAGGGGACGGCAGATACGCAGTATTTT; cdr3_aa: CASSIPPGQGTADTQYF
j_call: TRBJ2-1; clone_size: once; d_call: -; v_call: TRBV5-1; cdr3_nt: TGCGCCAGCAGCTTGGCCAAGAGCTCCTACAATGAGCAGTTCTTC; cdr3_aa: CASSLAKSSYNEQFF
j_call: TRBJ2-5; clone_size: -; d_call: -; v_call: TRBV11-2; cdr3_nt: TGTGCCAGCAGCTTAGACCTACAGGGATCAAGGGAGACCCAGTACTTC; cdr3_aa: CASSLDLQGSRETQYF
j_call: TRBJ2-1; clone_size: -; d_call: -; v_call: TRBV6-5; cdr3_nt: TGTGCCAGCAGTAAATTTGGGATCTCCTACAATGAGCAGTTCTTC; cdr3_aa: CASSKFGISYNEQFF